The 22 T cell receptor beta chains below all came from one sample that was sequenced in a study of blood T cell repertoires in COVID-19. The assay was immunoSEQ multiplex PCR, and TCRdb's table has in-frame clones only and misses some. The sample holds about 210,000 clones, about 86% seen once. Sequencing was done on a sample of PBMCs or T cells enriched from blood (not recorded which). All receptors come from a woman in her forties or fifties with acute COVID-19.

The chain couples TRBV29-1 to TRBJ1-1; D is unresolved. The germline V gene encodes CDR1 SQVTM and CDR2 ANQGSEA. Trimming removed 2 bases at V and 11 bases at J, with 12 bases between. The CDR3 sequence is 11 residues long. This CDR3 is CSVETGSGAFF. CDR3 sequence (DNA): TGCAGCGTTGAAACCGGGTCCGGGGCTTTCTTT.

This chain uses TRBV5-6 with TRBJ1-5; D not resolved. Germline CDR1 and CDR2: SGHDT and YYEEEE. CDR3 length: 17 amino acids. Trimming left V 1 base short and J 2 bases short, with 16 bases between. The CDR3, as DNA: TGTGCCAGCAGCTTGTGGTCGGCCCCACGGGGCAATCAGCCCCAGCATTTT. This gives the protein CASSLWSAPRGNQPQHF.

CDR3 residues: CASSFSGGPGELFF. The CDR3, as DNA: TGTGCCAGCAGCTTTAGCGGGGGACCCGGGGAGCTGTTTTTT. The chain is built from TRBV7-2 and TRBJ2-2; 9 bases agree with TRBD2. The CDR3 has 14 residues. V dropped 3 bases and J dropped 6; count of bases not matched to a gene: 2. Germline V gene data show CDR1 as SGHTA and CDR2 as FQGNSA.

This chain joins TRBV2 and TRBJ1-5; maybe TRBD1 (6 bases). This CDR3 contains 15 residues. V was shortened by 4 bases and J by 6 bases, with 16 bases between the two germline ends. Per germline, CDR1 SNHLY and CDR2 FYNNEI. CDR3: CASSVGRQVLQPQHF. For the CDR3, the DNA is TGTGCCAGCAGTGTGGGTCGACAGGTGCTTCAGCCCCAGCATTTT. Full variable domain (remainder filled in from reference TRBV2 and TRBJ1-5): EPEVTQTPSHQVTQMGQEVILRCVPISNHLYFYWYRQILGQKVEFLVSFYNNEISEKSEIFDDQFSVERPDGSNFTLKIRSTKLEDSAMYFCASSVGRQVLQPQHFGDGTRLSIL.

The rearrangement joins TRBV5-1 to TRBJ1-1; TRBD1 is a possible D gene (5 bases). CDR3 length equals 15 residues. Between the trimmed V and J ends, which lost 0 bases and 0 bases, there was a span of 9 bases. CDR1 is SGHRS, CDR2 YFSETQ, per germline. CDR3 region: CASSLAGQVNTEAFF. For the CDR3, the DNA is TGCGCCAGCAGCTTGGCCGGACAAGTGAACACTGAAGCTTTCTTT.

J is TRBJ1-3 and V is TRBV2; D is possibly TRBD1 (6 bases). CDR3 length: 13 amino acids. V gave up 8 bases and J gave up 2 bases, with 10 bases separating them. Looked up from germline, CDR1 is SNHLY and CDR2 is FYNNEI. This CDR3 reads CASLQGTGNTIYF. DNA for the CDR3: TGTGCCAGCTTACAGGGAACTGGAAACACCATATATTTT.

The chain joins TRBV11-3 to TRBJ1-6, with TRBD1 matching 8 bases. From germline, CDR1 is SGHNT and CDR2 YENEEA. The CDR3 contains 14 residues. V lost 4 bases to trimming and J lost 5 bases; unmatched junction nucleotides: 1. The CDR3 loop is CASSSQGDNSPLHF. CDR3 nucleotide sequence: TGTGCCAGCAGCTCACAGGGGGATAATTCACCCCTCCACTTT. Looking up the rest from reference TRBV11-3 and TRBJ1-6 gives the full variable domain: EAGVVQSPRYKIIEKKQPVAFWCNPISGHNTLYWYLQNLGQGPELLIRYENEEAVDDSQLPKDRFSAERLKGVDSTLKIQPAELGDSAVYLCASSSQGDNSPLHFGNGTRLTVT.

The CDR3 spells CSVAGTGTDTQYF. The CDR3 DNA reads as TGCAGCGTTGCCGGGACAGGCACAGATACGCAGTATTTT. The V call is TRBV29-1, the J call TRBJ2-3; 7 bases align to TRBD1. V gave up 4 bases and J gave up 1 base; unmatched junction bases: 2. CDR1 and CDR2 from the germline V gene are SQVTM and ANQGSEA. CDR3 length: 13 amino acids.

The rearrangement uses TRBV7-3 and TRBJ2-3; no definite D call. The CDR3 is 15 residues long. Between the trimmed V and J ends, which lost 3 bases and 2 bases, there was a span of 12 bases. Germline CDR1 reads SGHTA; CDR2 reads FQGTGA. The CDR3 reads CASSLRLGNTDTQYF. The CDR3, as DNA: TGTGCCAGCAGCTTGCGTCTAGGCAACACAGATACGCAGTATTTT.

The chain couples TRBV19 to TRBJ2-3, with 11 bases lining up with TRBD2. CDR1 and CDR2 (germline): LNHDA, SQIVND (reference sequence). This CDR3 has 14 amino acids. The V segment lost 6 bases and the J segment 5 bases; nucleotides outside the gene matches: 4. The CDR3 nucleotides read TGTGCCAGTAGGACTAGCGGGGTGGAAGATACGCAGTATTTT. It is translated as CASRTSGVEDTQYF.

The V and J genes are TRBV7-9 and TRBJ2-1, with D possibly being TRBD2 (5 bases). This CDR3 contains 14 residues. V lost 5 bases and J lost 0, with 8 bases in between. From germline, CDR1 is SEHNR and CDR2 FQNEAQ (reference sequence). Here the CDR3 DNA reads TGTGCCAGCAGCCCCGGGAACTCCTACAATGAGCAGTTCTTC. Its translation is CASSPGNSYNEQFF.

The J gene is TRBJ1-1, the V gene TRBV30, with 9 bases identical to TRBD1. CDR1 is GTSNPN and CDR2 is SVGIG in the germline V gene (reference sequence). Losses at the gene ends were 0 bases for V and 7 bases for J; bases not matched to a gene: 6. The length of the CDR3 is 14 residues. CDR3 in amino acids: CAWSVTGQGIEAFF. For the CDR3, the DNA is TGTGCCTGGAGTGTAACGGGACAGGGTATTGAAGCTTTCTTT.

The chain recombines TRBV5-4 with TRBJ1-2, with 7 bases identical to TRBD1. This CDR3 is built from 13 residues. Germline CDR1 and CDR2: SGHNT and YYREEE (reference sequence). J lost 7 bases, V lost 5 bases, and 8 bases had no gene match. DNA for the CDR3: TGTGCCAGCAGGTTGACAGGGTTCTCTGGCTACACCTTC. Translating it yields CASRLTGFSGYTF. Full variable domain (outside the CDR3, taken from reference TRBV5-4 and TRBJ1-2): ETGVTQSPTHLIKTRGQQVTLRCSSQSGHNTVSWYQQALGQGPQFIFQYYREEENGRGNFPPRFSGLQFPNYSSELNVNALELDDSALYLCASRLTGFSGYTFGSGTRLTVV.

This rearrangement joins TRBV6-2 or TRBV6-3 to TRBJ2-1; 8 positions match TRBD1. The junction had 3 bases not matched to a gene; V was cut back by 4 bases and J by 1 base. Germline V gene data show CDR1 as MNHEY and CDR2 as SVGEGT. The CDR3 length is 15 residues. CDR3: CASSSWTGSYNEQFF. The CDR3 DNA follows: TGTGCCAGCAGTTCCTGGACAGGGTCCTACAATGAGCAGTTCTTC.

This chain connects TRBV7-2 to TRBJ2-7; TRBD2 agrees at 14 bases. CDR1 and CDR2 (germline): SGHTA, FQGNSA. The J segment lost 6 bases and the V segment lost 3 bases, leaving 4 bases of the junction unmatched. This CDR3 has 15 amino acids. The CDR3 DNA sequence: TGTGCCAGCAGCTTTCCCGGGACTAGCGGGAGCGAGCAGTACTTC. Translated, it gives CASSFPGTSGSEQYF.

This clone appeared a single time. This chain uses TRBV28 with TRBJ1-6; no clear D gene. The CDR3 extends over 15 amino acids. Germline-derived CDR1 and CDR2 are MDHEN and SYDVKM. Trimming left V 2 bases short and J 5 bases short, with 10 bases between. The CDR3 bases are TGTGCCAGCAGTTTACCCTCTCTTAATAATTCACCCCTCCACTTT. Protein: CASSLPSLNNSPLHF.

The V and J genes are TRBV19 and TRBJ1-5, with 10 bases that match TRBD1. The J segment lost 1 base and the V segment lost 5 bases, leaving 5 bases of the junction unmatched. There are 16 residues in the CDR3. Germline V lookup: CDR1 LNHDA, CDR2 SQIVND (reference sequence). CDR3 in amino acids: CASSPTGGWSNQPQHF. In nucleotides, the CDR3 is TGTGCCAGTAGTCCGACAGGGGGCTGGAGCAATCAGCCCCAGCATTTT.

The table lists this clone with many counts. CDR3 sequence reads: CASSDGVGQPQHF. CDR3 DNA sequence: TGTGCCAGCTCGGACGGGGTCGGACAGCCCCAGCATTTT. This chain links TRBV18 with TRBJ1-5; D not resolved. The CDR3 runs 13 residues. Trimming shortened V by 6 bases and J by 7 bases, and 13 bases separated the two germline ends. Germline V CDR1 and CDR2: KGHSH, LQKENI.

V is TRBV19 and J is TRBJ2-5; D gene unclear. This CDR3 is built from 11 residues. V was trimmed by 4 bases and J by 4 bases, leaving 4 bases between them. Germline V gene lookup returns CDR1 LNHDA and CDR2 SQIVND (reference sequence). The CDR3 loop is CASSTLETQYF. CDR3 DNA sequence: TGTGCCAGTAGTACCTTAGAGACCCAGTACTTC.

With regard to this clone: An end of the junction differs from the germline gene, which may be a read error. This chain links TRBV7-7 with TRBJ2-7; possibly TRBD1 for D (5 bases). The CDR3 loop spans 15 amino acids. Germline CDR1 SSHAT, CDR2 FNYEAQ (reference sequence). CDR3 protein: CASSLGAGESYEQYF. The CDR3 bases are TGTGCTAGCAGCTTAGGGGCAGGTGAATCCTACGAGCAGTACTTC.

CDR3 residues: CASSLGTGRGNYGYTF. The CDR3 bases are TGTGCCAGCAGCTTGGGGACAGGGCGGGGGAACTATGGCTACACCTTC. The chain carries TRBV7-2 and TRBJ1-2; 9 bases are a match to TRBD1. The CDR3 totals 16 residues. J lost 2 bases, V lost 3 bases, and 7 bases had no gene match. CDR1 is SGHTA, CDR2 FQGNSA, per germline.

The rearrangement links TRBV2 to TRBJ1-5; unclear D gene. CDR3 length equals 14 residues. The germline V gene encodes CDR1 SNHLY and CDR2 FYNNEI. Trimming cost V 3 bases and J 3 bases, with 9 bases left between them. The CDR3 DNA reads as TGTGCCAGCAGTGAGGGCAGCCTCAATCAGCCCCAGCATTTT. Residues: CASSEGSLNQPQHF.